Listed below are T cell receptor beta chains from one sample, sequenced in a study of shared T cell receptors in the human thymus. TCRdb's copy holds only in-frame clones and misses some; the assay was immunoSEQ multiplex PCR. Of about 710,000 clones in the sample, around 87% were seen once. The same sample was also studied in work on human thymus T cells.

The specimen sequenced was thymocytes. The origin of the receptors is a boy in the first two years of life with a congenital heart defect. Both conserved end residues are trimmed from each CDR3. Each record gives: V gene, J gene, CDR3 protein.

>TRBV15|TRBJ1-1
ATSSTGSHEAF
>TRBV5-1|TRBJ1-1
ASSLDSPDKLNTEAF
>TRBV2|TRBJ2-4
ASRGTENIQY
>TRBV27|TRBJ2-1
ASSPDRMGNEQF
>TRBV4-1|TRBJ2-1
ASSPPPLAGEGNEQF
>TRBV28|TRBJ2-7
ASSLETYEQY
>TRBV6-5|TRBJ1-1
ASSSSGKTGFTEAF
>TRBV18|TRBJ2-7
ASSLRQGSSVYEQY
>TRBV9|TRBJ1-5
ASSGRGDQPQH
>TRBV4-3|TRBJ2-1
ASSQVGTGGVSIRSYNEQF
>TRBV28|TRBJ2-7
ASRGGGDEQY
>TRBV14|TRBJ1-2
ASSQGHHPNYGYT
>TRBV21-1|TRBJ2-3
ASSKLAGGSTDTQY
>TRBV5-1|TRBJ1-1
ASSLRAHGTGETEAF
>TRBV4-3|TRBJ2-1
ASSQDGRVGNEQF
>TRBV30|TRBJ2-1
ATLLRDRVNEQF
>TRBV4-3|TRBJ2-7
ASSQAVQGSEQY
>TRBV14|TRBJ1-2
ASSQDLDRENYGYT
>TRBV7-4|TRBJ2-6
ASSQRSLGADRSGANVLT
>TRBV2|TRBJ1-2
ASSEVARGCYGYT
>TRBV28|TRBJ2-3
ASSGTSGRATDTQY
>TRBV19|TRBJ1-1
ASSNRAKTGVGKTEAF
>TRBV6-6|TRBJ1-2
ASSYGDREYFGYT
>TRBV4-3|TRBJ2-7
ASSQVLNRNSYEQY
>TRBV27|TRBJ1-5
ASSSMVTGKPQH
>TRBV19|TRBJ1-6
ASRDSSYNSPLH
>TRBV7-7|TRBJ2-3
ASSLNTTSGGCTDTQY
>TRBV7-2|TRBJ2-1
ASSPRTVYNEQF
>TRBV7-2|TRBJ2-7
ASSLESGATYEQY
>TRBV5-1|TRBJ2-3
ASSSSGQRTGDTQY
>TRBV19|TRBJ2-5
ASSLRDRGPQETQY
>TRBV4-1|TRBJ2-7
ASSQGPPTGGQY
>TRBV10-2|TRBJ2-1
ASSDPPTVPHQADNEQF
>TRBV2|TRBJ1-2
ARNRDIRYT
>TRBV5-6|TRBJ2-5
ASSQETSVSPQY
>TRBV7-3|TRBJ2-3
ASSPGQGSDTQY
>TRBV7-7|TRBJ2-6
ASSKGLGANVLT
>TRBV2|TRBJ1-2
ASPRTGEYGYT
>TRBV9|TRBJ2-1
ASSRGLAGNEQF
>TRBV27|TRBJ2-1
ASSSTSYAYNEQF
>TRBV6-6|TRBJ2-3
ASSRLADTQY
>TRBV11-2|TRBJ2-5
ASNGGALVETQY
>TRBV18|TRBJ1-1
ASSPHTHTKTGTEAF
>TRBV29-1|TRBJ2-3
SAPGDRSTDTQY
>TRBV6-1|TRBJ2-7
ATWEGGGSYEQY
>TRBV11-2|TRBJ2-3
ASSFGVTTDTQY
>TRBV5-1|TRBJ1-6
ASRLTGTGDSPLH